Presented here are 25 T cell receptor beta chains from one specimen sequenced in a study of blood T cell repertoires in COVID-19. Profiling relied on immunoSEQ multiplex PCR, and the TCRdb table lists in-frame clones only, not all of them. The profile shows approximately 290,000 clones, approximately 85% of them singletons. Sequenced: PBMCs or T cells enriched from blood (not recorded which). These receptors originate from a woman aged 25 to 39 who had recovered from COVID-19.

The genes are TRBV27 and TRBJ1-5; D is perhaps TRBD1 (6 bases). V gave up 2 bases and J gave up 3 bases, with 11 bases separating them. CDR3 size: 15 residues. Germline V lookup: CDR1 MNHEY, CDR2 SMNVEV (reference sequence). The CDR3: CASSLGTSNNQPQHF. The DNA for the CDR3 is TGTGCCAGCAGTTTAGGGACATCAAACAATCAGCCCCAGCATTTT.

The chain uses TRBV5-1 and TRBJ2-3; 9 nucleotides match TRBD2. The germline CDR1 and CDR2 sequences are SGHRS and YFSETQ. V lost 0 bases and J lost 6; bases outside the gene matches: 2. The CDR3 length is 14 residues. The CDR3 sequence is CASSLGGGDDTQYF. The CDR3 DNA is TGCGCCAGCAGCTTGGGCGGGGGGGACGATACGCAGTATTTT.

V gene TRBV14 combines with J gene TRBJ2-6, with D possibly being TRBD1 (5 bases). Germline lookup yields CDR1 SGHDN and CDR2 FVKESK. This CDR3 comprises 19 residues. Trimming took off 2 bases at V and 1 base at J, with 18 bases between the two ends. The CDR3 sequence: CASSQTLGARLSGANVLTF. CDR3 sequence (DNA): TGTGCCAGCAGCCAAACCCTAGGGGCCAGGTTGTCTGGGGCCAACGTCCTGACTTTC. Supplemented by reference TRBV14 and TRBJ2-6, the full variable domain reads EAGVTQFPSHSVIEKGQTVTLRCDPISGHDNLYWYRRVMGKEIKFLLHFVKESKQDESGMPNNRFLAERTGGTYSTLKVQPAELEDSGVYFCASSQTLGARLSGANVLTFGAGSRLTVL.

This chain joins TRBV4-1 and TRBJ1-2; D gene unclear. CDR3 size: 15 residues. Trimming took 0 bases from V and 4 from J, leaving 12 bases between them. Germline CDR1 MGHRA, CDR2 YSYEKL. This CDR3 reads CASSQEARSVYGYTF. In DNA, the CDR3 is TGCGCCAGCAGCCAAGAGGCCCGGAGCGTCTATGGCTACACCTTC.

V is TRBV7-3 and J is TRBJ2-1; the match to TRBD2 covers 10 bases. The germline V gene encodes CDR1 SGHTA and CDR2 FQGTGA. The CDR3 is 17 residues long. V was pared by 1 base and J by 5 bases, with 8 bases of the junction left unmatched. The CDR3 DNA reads TGTGCCAGCAGCTTAAGGTCTCTAGCGGGAGCCCACAATGAGCAGTTCTTC. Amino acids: CASSLRSLAGAHNEQFF.

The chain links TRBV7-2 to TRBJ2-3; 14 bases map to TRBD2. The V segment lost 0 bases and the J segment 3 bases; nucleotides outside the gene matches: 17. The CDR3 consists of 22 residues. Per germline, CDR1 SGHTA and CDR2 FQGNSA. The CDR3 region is CASSLAGIRGTSGGSGTDTQYF. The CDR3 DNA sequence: TGTGCCAGCAGCTTAGCCGGTATCCGAGGGACTAGCGGGGGTAGTGGTACAGATACGCAGTATTTT.

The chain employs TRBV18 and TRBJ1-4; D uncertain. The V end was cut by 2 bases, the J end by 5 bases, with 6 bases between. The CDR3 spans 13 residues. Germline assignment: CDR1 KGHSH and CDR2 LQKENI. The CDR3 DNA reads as TGTGCCAGCTCACCAGGGCAGAATGAAAAACTGTTTTTT. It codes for CASSPGQNEKLFF.

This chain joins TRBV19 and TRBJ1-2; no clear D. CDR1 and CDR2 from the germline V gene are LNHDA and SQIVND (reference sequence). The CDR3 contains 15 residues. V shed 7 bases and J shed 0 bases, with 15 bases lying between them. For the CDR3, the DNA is TGTGCCAGTACCTCAAGCCCGGGTCCTAACTATGGCTACACCTTC. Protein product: CASTSSPGPNYGYTF.

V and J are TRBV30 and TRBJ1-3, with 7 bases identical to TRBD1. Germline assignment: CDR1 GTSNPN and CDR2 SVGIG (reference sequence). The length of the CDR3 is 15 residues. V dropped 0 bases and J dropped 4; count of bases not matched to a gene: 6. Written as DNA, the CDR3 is TGTGCCTGGAGTGTACGACAGGGAGGAGGAAACACCATATATTTT. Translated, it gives CAWSVRQGGGNTIYF.

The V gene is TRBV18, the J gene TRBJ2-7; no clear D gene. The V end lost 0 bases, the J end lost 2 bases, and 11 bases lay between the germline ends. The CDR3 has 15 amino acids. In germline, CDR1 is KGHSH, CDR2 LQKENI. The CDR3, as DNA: TGTGCCAGCTCACCACCTATCAGGCCAGCCTACGAGCAGTACTTC. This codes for CASSPPIRPAYEQYF.

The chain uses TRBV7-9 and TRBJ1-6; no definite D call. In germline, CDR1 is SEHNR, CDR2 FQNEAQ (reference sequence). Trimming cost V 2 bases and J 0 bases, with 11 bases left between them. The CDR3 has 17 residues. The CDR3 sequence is CASSLPTGSSYNSPLHF. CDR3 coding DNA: TGTGCCAGCAGCTTACCCACCGGGAGCTCCTATAATTCACCCCTCCACTTT.

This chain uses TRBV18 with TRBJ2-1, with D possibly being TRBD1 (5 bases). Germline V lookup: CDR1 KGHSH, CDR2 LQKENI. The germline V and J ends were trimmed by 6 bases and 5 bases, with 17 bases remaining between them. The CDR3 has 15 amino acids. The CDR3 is CASSSGLGVDNEQFF. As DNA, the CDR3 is TGTGCCAGCTCTTCAGGGCTCGGTGTGGACAATGAGCAGTTCTTC.

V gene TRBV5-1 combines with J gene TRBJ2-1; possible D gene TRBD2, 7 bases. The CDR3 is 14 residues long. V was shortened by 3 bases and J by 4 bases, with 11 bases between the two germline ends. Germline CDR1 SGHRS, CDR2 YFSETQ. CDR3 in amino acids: CASSWGGLYNEQFF. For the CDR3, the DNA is TGCGCCAGCAGCTGGGGGGGCCTTTACAATGAGCAGTTCTTC.

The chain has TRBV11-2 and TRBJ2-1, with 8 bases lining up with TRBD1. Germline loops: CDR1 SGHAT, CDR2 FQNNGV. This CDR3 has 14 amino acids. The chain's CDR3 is CATGQGMGVGEQFF. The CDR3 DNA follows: TGTGCAACCGGACAGGGAATGGGGGTAGGTGAGCAGTTCTTC.

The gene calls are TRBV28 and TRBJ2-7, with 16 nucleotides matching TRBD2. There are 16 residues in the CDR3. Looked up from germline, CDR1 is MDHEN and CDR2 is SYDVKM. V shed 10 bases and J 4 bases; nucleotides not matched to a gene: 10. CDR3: CAIGPGTSGREYEQYF. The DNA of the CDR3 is TGTGCCATCGGTCCCGGGACTAGCGGGAGGGAATACGAGCAGTACTTC.

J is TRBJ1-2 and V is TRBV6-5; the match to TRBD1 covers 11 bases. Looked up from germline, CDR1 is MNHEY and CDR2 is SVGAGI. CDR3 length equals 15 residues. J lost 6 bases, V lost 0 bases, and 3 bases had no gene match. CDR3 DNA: TGTGCCAGCAGTTACTCCGGACAGGGGGCAGATGGCTACACCTTC. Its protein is CASSYSGQGADGYTF.

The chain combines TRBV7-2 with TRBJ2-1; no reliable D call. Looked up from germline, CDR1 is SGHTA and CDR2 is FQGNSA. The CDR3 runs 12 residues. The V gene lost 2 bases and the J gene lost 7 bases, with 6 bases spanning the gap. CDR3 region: CASSLLVNEQFF. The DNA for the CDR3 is TGTGCCAGCAGCTTATTAGTTAATGAGCAGTTCTTC.

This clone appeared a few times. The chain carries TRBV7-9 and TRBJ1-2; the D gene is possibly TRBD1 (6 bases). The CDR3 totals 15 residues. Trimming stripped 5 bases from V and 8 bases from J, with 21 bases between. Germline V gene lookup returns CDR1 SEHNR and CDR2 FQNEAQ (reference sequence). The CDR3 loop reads CASSPPTDRPAGYTF. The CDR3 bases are TGTGCCAGCAGCCCCCCGACGGACAGACCGGCGGGCTACACCTTC.

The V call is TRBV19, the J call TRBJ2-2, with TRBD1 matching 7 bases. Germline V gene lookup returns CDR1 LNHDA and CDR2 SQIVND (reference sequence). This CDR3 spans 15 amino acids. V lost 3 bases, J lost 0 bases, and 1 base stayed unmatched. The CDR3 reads CASSIDRANTGELFF. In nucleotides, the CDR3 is TGTGCCAGTAGTATCGACAGGGCGAACACCGGGGAGCTGTTTTTT.

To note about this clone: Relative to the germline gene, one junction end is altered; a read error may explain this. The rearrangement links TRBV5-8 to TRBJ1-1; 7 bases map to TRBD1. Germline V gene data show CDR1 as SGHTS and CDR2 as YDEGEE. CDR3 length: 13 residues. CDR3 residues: CASSLADRVINLF. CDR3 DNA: TGTGCCAGCAGCTTGGCCGACAGGGTAATAAATCTCTTT.

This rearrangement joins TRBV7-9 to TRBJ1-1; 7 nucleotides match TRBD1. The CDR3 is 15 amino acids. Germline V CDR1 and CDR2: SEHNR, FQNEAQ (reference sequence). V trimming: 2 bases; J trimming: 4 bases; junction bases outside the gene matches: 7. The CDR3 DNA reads TGTGCCAGCAGCTTACTTACAGGGGTCAGCACTGAAGCTTTCTTT. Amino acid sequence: CASSLLTGVSTEAFF.

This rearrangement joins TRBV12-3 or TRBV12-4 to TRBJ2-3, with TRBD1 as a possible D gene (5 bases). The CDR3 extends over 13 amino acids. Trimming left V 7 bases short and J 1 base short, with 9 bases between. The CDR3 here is CASKGAGTDTQYF. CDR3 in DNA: TGTGCCAGCAAAGGGGCAGGCACAGATACGCAGTATTTT.

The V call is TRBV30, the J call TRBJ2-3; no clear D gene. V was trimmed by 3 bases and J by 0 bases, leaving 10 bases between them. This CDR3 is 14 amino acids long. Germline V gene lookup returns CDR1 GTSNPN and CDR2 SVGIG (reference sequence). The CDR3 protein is CAWRFSLSTDTQYF. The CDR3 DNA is TGTGCCTGGAGGTTCTCGCTAAGCACAGATACGCAGTATTTT.

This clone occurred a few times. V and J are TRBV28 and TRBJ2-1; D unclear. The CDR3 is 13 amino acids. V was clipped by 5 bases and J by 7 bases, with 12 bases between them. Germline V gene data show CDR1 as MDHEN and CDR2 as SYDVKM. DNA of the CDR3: TGTGCCAGCAGTCCCTACTCGTGGAATGAGCAGTTCTTC. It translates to CASSPYSWNEQFF.

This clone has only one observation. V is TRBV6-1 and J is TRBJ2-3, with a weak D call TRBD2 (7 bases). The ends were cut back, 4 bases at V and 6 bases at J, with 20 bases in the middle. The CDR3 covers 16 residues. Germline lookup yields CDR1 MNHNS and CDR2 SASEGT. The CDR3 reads CASSVWGRGGDDTQYF. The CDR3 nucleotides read TGTGCCAGCAGTGTTTGGGGGCGAGGGGGGGATGATACGCAGTATTTT.